This TCR beta chain was captured in a study of T cell repertoires in cytomegalovirus infection. With V trimmed by 3 bases and J by 0 bases, 6 bases remained unmatched. This CDR3 spans 16 amino acids. This clonotype was picked up a small number of times. Its antigen is still unknown. TCRdb reprocessed the reads with MiXCR, giving one entry per CDR3 protein. The data show 110,000 to 150,000 distinct CDR3 sequences, with over 30% seen just once and about 56% held by the top ten. The input for sequencing was CD8+ T cells from cultured PBMCs, taken from culture after CMV antigen stimulation. This sequence joins TRBV12-3 or TRBV12-4 and TRBJ1-2, with TRBD1 identical over 8 bases. The receptor comes from a human donor in good health (CMV status not recorded). Some clones in this sample may be carry-over from other donors' samples. CDR3 DNA sequence: TGTGCCAGCAGTTTTTATGACAGGGGTCCTAACTATGGCTACACCTTC. Translating gives CASSFYDRGPNYGYTF.